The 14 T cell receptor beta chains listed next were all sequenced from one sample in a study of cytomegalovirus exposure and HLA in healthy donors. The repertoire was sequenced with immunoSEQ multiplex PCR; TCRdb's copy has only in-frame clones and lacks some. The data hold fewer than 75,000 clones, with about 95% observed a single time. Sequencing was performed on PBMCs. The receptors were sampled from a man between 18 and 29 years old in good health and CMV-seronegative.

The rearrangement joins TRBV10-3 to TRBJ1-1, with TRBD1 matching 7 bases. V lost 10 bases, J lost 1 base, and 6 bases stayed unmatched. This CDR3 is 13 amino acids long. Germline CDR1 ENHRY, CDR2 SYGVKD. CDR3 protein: CATRQGSNTEAFF. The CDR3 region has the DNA TGTGCCACCAGACAGGGCTCGAACACTGAAGCTTTCTTT.

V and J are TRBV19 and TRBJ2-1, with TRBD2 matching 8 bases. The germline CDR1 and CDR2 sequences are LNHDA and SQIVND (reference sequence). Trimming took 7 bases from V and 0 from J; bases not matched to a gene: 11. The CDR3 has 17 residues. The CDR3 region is CASKDRPAGASYNEQFF. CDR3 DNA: TGTGCCAGTAAAGATCGCCCAGCGGGGGCCTCCTACAATGAGCAGTTCTTC.

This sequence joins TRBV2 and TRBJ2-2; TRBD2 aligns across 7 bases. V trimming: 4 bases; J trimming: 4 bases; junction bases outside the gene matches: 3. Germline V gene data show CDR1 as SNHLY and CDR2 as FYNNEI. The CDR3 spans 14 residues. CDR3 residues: CASSGGGSTGELFF. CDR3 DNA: TGTGCCAGCAGTGGGGGGGGAAGCACCGGGGAGCTGTTTTTT.

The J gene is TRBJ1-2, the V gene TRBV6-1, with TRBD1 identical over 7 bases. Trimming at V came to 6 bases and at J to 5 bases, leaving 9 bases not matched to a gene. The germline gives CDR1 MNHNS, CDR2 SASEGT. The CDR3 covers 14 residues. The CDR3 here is CASSAASRGYGYTF. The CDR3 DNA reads TGTGCCAGCAGCGCTGCGTCCAGGGGGTATGGCTACACCTTC.

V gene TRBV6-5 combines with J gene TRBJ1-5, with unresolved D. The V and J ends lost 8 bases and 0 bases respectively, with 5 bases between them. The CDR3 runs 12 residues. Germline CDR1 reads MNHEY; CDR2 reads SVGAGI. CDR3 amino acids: CASGVSNQPQHF. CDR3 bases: TGTGCCAGCGGAGTTAGCAATCAGCCCCAGCATTTT.

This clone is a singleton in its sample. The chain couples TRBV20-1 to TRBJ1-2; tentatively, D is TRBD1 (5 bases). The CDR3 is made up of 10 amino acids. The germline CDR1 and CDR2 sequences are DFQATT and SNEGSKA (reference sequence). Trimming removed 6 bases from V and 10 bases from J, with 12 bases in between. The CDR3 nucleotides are TGCAGTGCGCGCCCGGGGGTCTACACCTTC. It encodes CSARPGVYTF.

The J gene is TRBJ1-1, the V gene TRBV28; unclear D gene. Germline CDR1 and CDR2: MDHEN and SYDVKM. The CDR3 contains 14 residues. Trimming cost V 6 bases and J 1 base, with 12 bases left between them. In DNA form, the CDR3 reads TGTGCCAGCAGAGTTTACAGCCCGAACACTGAAGCTTTCTTT. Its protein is CASRVYSPNTEAFF.

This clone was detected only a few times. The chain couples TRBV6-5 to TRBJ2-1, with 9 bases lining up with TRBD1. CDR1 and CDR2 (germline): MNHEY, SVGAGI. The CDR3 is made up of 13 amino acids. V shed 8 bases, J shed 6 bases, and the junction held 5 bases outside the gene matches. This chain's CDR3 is CASQRDRVNEQFF. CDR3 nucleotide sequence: TGTGCCAGCCAGCGGGACAGGGTCAATGAGCAGTTCTTC.

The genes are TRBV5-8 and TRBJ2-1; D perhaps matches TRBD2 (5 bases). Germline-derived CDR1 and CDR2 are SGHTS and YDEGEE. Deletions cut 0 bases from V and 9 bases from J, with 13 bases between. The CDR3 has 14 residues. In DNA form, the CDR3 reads TGTGCCAGCAGCTTGGACCGAGGGTTTAGTGAGCAGTTCTTC. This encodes CASSLDRGFSEQFF.

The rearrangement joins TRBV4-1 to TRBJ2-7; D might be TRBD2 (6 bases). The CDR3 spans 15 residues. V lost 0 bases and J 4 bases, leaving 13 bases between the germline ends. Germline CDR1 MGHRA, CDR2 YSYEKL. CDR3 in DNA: TGCGCCAGCAGCCAAGATTGGGCGGCGGGGTACGAGCAGTACTTC. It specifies CASSQDWAAGYEQYF.

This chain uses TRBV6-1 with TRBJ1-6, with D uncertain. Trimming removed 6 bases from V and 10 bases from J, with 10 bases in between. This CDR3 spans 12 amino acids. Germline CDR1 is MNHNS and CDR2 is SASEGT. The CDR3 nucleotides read TGTGCCAGCAGCTATATCCTATCACCCCTCCACTTT. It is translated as CASSYILSPLHF.

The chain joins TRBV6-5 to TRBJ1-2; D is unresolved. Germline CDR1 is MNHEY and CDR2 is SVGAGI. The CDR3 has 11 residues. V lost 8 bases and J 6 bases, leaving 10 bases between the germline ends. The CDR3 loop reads CASGTSNGYTF. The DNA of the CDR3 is TGTGCCAGCGGTACTTCAAATGGCTACACCTTC.

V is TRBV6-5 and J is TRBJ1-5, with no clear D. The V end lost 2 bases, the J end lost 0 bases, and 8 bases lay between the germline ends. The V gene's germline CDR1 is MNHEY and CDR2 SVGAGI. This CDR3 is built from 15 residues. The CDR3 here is CASSYLILSNQPQHF. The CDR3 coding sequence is TGTGCCAGCAGTTACCTCATACTTAGCAATCAGCCCCAGCATTTT.

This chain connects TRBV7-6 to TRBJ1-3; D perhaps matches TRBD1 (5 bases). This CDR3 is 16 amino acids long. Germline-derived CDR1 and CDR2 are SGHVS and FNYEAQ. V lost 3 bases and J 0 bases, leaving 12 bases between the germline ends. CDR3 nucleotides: TGTGCCAGCAGCTTGGGGCAGGCGGTCTCTGGAAACACCATATATTTT. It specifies CASSLGQAVSGNTIYF.